This T cell receptor (beta chain) was captured by sequencing in a study of blood T cell repertoires in COVID-19. Overall study context: Samples representing acute and convalescent COVID-19 were sourced from the United States, Italy and Spain. T cells, B-cell-depleted T cells, or PBMCs provided the cDNA or gDNA that served as material.

Trimming took off 0 bases at V and 6 bases at J, with 18 bases between the two ends. This CDR3 has 16 residues. CDR1 is SGHTS, CDR2 YDEGEE, per germline. Authors' data handling: Scientists estimated how many nucleated cells there were by amplifying reference gene primers. Using immunoSEQ multiplex PCR, the repertoire was profiled, and TCRdb retains in-frame clones only, with some absent. V and J calls and clone size follow that table, whereas D and trimming were derived from the DNA. The table lists 25,000 or so clones, approximately 86% of them singletons, with about 18% in the top ten. Sequences were obtained from peripheral blood. V usage is TRBV5-8 and J usage is TRBJ1-1; D not resolved. The TCR comes from a human donor with acute or convalescent COVID-19. The donor label of this sample is uncertain. CDR3 coding DNA: TGTGCCAGCAGCTTGGCCGGAGTGCTTCCCGGCGCTGAAGCTTTCTTT. It yields the protein CASSLAGVLPGAEAFF.